The 19 T cell receptor beta chains presented below share a single source sample, sequenced in a study of blood T cell repertoires in COVID-19. Method: immunoSEQ multiplex PCR; TCRdb's copy keeps in-frame clones and lacks some. The sample records 30,000 or so clones, roughly 90% being singletons. The source material was peripheral blood. The receptors come from a woman in her thirties or forties with active or convalescent COVID-19.

This clone was seen just once. V usage is TRBV25-1 and J usage is TRBJ2-3, with 7 bases aligning to TRBD1. CDR1 MGHDK and CDR2 SYGVNS come from the germline V gene. This CDR3 is built from 15 residues. V lost 5 bases and J lost 8; bases outside the gene matches: 13. CDR3: CASSPIDRAQGTQYF. The CDR3 coding sequence is TGTGCCAGCAGTCCTATCGACAGGGCTCAGGGTACGCAGTATTTT.

The count of this clone is one. This rearrangement joins TRBV19 to TRBJ2-2; tentative D call: TRBD2 (6 bases). The CDR3 sequence is 15 residues long. In germline, CDR1 is LNHDA, CDR2 SQIVND (reference sequence). The V end was cut by 3 bases, the J end by 4 bases, with 12 bases between. The CDR3 here is CASSIPQGGTGELFF. The CDR3 DNA reads as TGTGCCAGTAGTATCCCCCAGGGAGGCACCGGGGAGCTGTTTTTT.

The rearrangement joins TRBV19 to TRBJ2-3; D is possibly TRBD1 (5 bases). This CDR3 contains 12 residues. Germline lookup yields CDR1 LNHDA and CDR2 SQIVND (reference sequence). V was cut by 6 bases and J by 11 bases, with 15 bases left in between. The CDR3, as DNA: TGTGCCAGTAGCCCTTCCAGGGATCGGCAGTATTTT. Protein: CASSPSRDRQYF.

Regarding this clone: At one end the junction does not follow the germline gene, possibly because of a read error. The chain employs TRBV7-7 and TRBJ2-3, with no clear D. CDR1 is SSHAT and CDR2 is FNYEAQ in the germline V gene (reference sequence). The CDR3 is 13 residues long. CDR3 sequence (DNA): TGTGCTAGCAGCTTGACTGACACAGATACGCAGTATTTT. This codes for CASSLTDTDTQYF.

CDR3 protein: CASSLAQYEQYF. CDR3 DNA: TGCGCCAGCAGCTTGGCCCAGTACGAGCAGTACTTC. The chain couples TRBV5-1 to TRBJ2-7; D uncertain. V lost 0 bases and J 4 bases, leaving 5 bases between the germline ends. This CDR3 has 12 residues. The V gene's germline CDR1 is SGHRS and CDR2 YFSETQ.

This sequence joins TRBV29-1 and TRBJ1-2, with 9 bases identical to TRBD1. Trimming cost V 6 bases and J 8 bases; bases outside gene matches: 7. The CDR3 sequence is 12 residues long. CDR1 and CDR2 (germline): SQVTM, ANQGSEA. CDR3 sequence: CSVGDRAQGYTF. As DNA, the CDR3 is TGCAGCGTCGGGGACAGGGCTCAAGGCTACACCTTC.

The rearrangement uses TRBV2 and TRBJ1-1, with D maybe TRBD1 (5 bases). This CDR3 spans 12 amino acids. Trimming took off 5 bases at V and 5 bases at J, with 9 bases between the two ends. The germline CDR1 and CDR2 sequences are SNHLY and FYNNEI. In DNA form, the CDR3 reads TGTGCCAGCAGTCTAGGGGAAACTGAAGCTTTCTTT. This encodes CASSLGETEAFF.

The V and J genes are TRBV13 and TRBJ2-1, with a possible D match to TRBD2 (5 bases). The CDR3 length is 14 residues. The V gene's germline CDR1 is PRHDT and CDR2 FYEKMQ (reference sequence). With 5 bases removed from V and 0 bases from J, the gap between germline ends came to 8 bases. CDR3 loop: CASSPGSSYNEQFF. Written as DNA, the CDR3 is TGTGCCAGCAGCCCGGGAAGCTCCTACAATGAGCAGTTCTTC. Supplemented by reference TRBV13 and TRBJ2-1, the full variable domain reads AAGVIQSPRHLIKEKRETATLKCYPIPRHDTVYWYQQGPGQDPQFLISFYEKMQSDKGSIPDRFSAQQFSDYHSELNMSSLELGDSALYFCASSPGSSYNEQFFGPGTRLTVL.

This clone was counted between two and nine times. The rearrangement joins TRBV3-1 (or the pseudogene TRBV3-2) to TRBJ2-2; 8 positions agree with TRBD2. V gave up 4 bases and J gave up 5 bases; unmatched junction bases: 6. The CDR3 runs 15 residues. Germline CDR1 LGHDT, CDR2 YNNKEL (reference sequence). The CDR3 protein is CASSPRASGTGELFF. The CDR3, as DNA: TGTGCCAGCAGCCCGCGGGCTAGCGGGACCGGGGAGCTGTTTTTT.

This rearrangement joins TRBV12-3 or TRBV12-4 to TRBJ1-3; no clear D. The V gene lost 5 bases and the J gene lost 4 bases, with 9 bases spanning the gap. This CDR3 comprises 13 residues. The CDR3 loop is CASSLNEGNTIYF. In DNA form, the CDR3 reads TGTGCCAGCAGTCTAAACGAGGGAAACACCATATATTTT.

Points on this clone: Its ends do not fully match the called genes, so a read error is possible. The chain joins TRBV7-2 to TRBJ2-5; 7 nucleotides agree with TRBD1. Germline loops: CDR1 SGHTA, CDR2 FQGNSA. The CDR3 spans 16 residues. For the CDR3, the DNA is TGTGCCAGCAGCATAGCCGTGACAGGGACCCAAGAGACCCAGTACTTC. Amino acids: CASSIAVTGTQETQYF.

The CDR3 region is CAWNTGDGSEQYF. In nucleotides, the CDR3 is TGTGCCTGGAATACAGGGGATGGAAGCGAGCAGTACTTC. This rearrangement joins TRBV30 to TRBJ2-7; 7 bases fit TRBD1. Trimming cost V 4 bases and J 6 bases; bases outside gene matches: 9. This CDR3 has 13 residues. CDR1 is GTSNPN, CDR2 SVGIG, per germline (reference sequence).

The count of this clone is one. The CDR3 coding sequence is TGCGCCAGCAGCTTGGGGACAGCCAGCGAGGGTGAGCAGTTCTTC. Amino acids: CASSLGTASEGEQFF. This sequence joins TRBV5-1 and TRBJ2-1, with TRBD1 as a possible D gene (6 bases). Deletions cut 0 bases from V and 9 bases from J, with 16 bases between. CDR3 size: 15 residues. CDR1 is SGHRS and CDR2 is YFSETQ in the germline V gene.

V is TRBV5-3 and J is TRBJ2-5; tentative D call: TRBD1 (6 bases). TRBV5-3 is annotated as an ORF whose role is uncertain. V lost 1 base, J lost 8 bases, and 15 bases lay in between. The CDR3 consists of 14 residues. The CDR3 protein is CARSLLRQGQTQYF. The CDR3 DNA sequence: TGTGCCAGAAGCTTGCTCCGCCAGGGGCAAACCCAGTACTTC.

The chain is built from TRBV7-2 and TRBJ2-7; D is perhaps TRBD2 (5 bases). The V end lost 3 bases, the J end lost 2 bases, and 14 bases lay between the germline ends. There are 15 residues in the CDR3. Germline V gene sequence: CDR1 SGHTA, CDR2 FQGNSA. The CDR3 protein is CASSLRGGPTYEQYF. CDR3 coding DNA: TGTGCCAGCAGCTTGCGCGGCGGGCCTACCTACGAGCAGTACTTC.

This chain connects TRBV7-3 to TRBJ2-2; possibly TRBD2 for D (5 bases). V was cut by 5 bases and J by 1 base, with 14 bases left in between. Germline CDR1 reads SGHTA; CDR2 reads FQGTGA. The CDR3 covers 16 residues. The CDR3 sequence: CASSPTRGQNTGELFF. CDR3 DNA sequence: TGTGCCAGCAGCCCAACCCGAGGGCAGAACACCGGGGAGCTGTTTTTT.

V is TRBV27 and J is TRBJ2-3; TRBD2 aligns across 9 bases. The trim removed 2 bases at V and 4 bases at J, leaving 4 bases unmatched. Germline lookup yields CDR1 MNHEY and CDR2 SMNVEV (reference sequence). CDR3 size: 15 residues. In nucleotides, the CDR3 is TGTGCCAGCAGTTTAGCGGGGGGGCGCGCAGATACGCAGTATTTT. It yields the protein CASSLAGGRADTQYF.

The chain uses TRBV5-1 and TRBJ2-7; 8 bases agree with TRBD1. In germline, CDR1 is SGHRS, CDR2 YFSETQ. The CDR3 consists of 16 residues. V lost 0 bases to trimming and J lost 0 bases; unmatched junction nucleotides: 5. This CDR3 is CASSLGAGGLSYEQYF. In DNA form, the CDR3 reads TGCGCCAGCAGCTTGGGGGCAGGGGGCCTCTCCTACGAGCAGTACTTC.

The rearrangement uses TRBV11-2 and TRBJ2-7, with a weak D call TRBD2 (5 bases). CDR1 is SGHAT, CDR2 FQNNGV, per germline. This CDR3 spans 11 amino acids. Trimming removed 6 bases at V and 12 bases at J, with 15 bases between. In nucleotides, the CDR3 is TGTGCCAGCAGGAACGGGGTTAACCCGTACTTC. This sequence encodes CASRNGVNPYF.